This paragraph covers one T cell receptor (beta chain) sequence. TCRdb reprocessed the 5' RACE reads via MiXCR and lists one record per CDR3 protein. In the table there are about 340,000 distinct CDR3 sequences, over 9% of which are singletons. The source of the sample is a study of identical twins. In addition, the sample was reused for a study of yellow fever vaccine responses in identical twins.

Sequencing input: CD8+ T cells sorted from blood. The receptor's source is a woman aged 18-30 years in good health.

Here the CDR3 reads CASSEGAGAYNEQFF. CDR3 coding DNA: TGTGCCAGCTCAGAGGGGGCTGGGGCCTACAATGAGCAGTTCTTC. V usage is TRBV18 and J usage is TRBJ2-1; 7 bases match TRBD1. There are 15 residues in the CDR3. The trim removed 5 bases at V and 2 bases at J, leaving 6 bases unmatched. The germline CDR1 and CDR2 sequences are KGHSH and LQKENI.